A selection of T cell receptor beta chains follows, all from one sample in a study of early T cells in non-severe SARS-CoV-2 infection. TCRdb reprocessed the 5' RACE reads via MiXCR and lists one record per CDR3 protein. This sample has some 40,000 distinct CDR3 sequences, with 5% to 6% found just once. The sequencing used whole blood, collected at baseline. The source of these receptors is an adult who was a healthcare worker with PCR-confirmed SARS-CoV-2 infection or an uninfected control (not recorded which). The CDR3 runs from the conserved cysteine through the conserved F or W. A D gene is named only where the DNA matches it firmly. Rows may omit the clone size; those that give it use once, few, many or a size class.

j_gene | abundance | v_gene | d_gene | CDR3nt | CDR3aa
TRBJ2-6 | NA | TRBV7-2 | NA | TGTGCCAGCAGCCTATGGAGGGCTGGGGCCAACGTCCTGACTTTC | CASSLWRAGANVLTF
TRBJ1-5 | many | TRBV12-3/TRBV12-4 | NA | TGTGCCAGCAGTTTAGTGGGCAATCAGCCCCAGCATTTT | CASSLVGNQPQHF
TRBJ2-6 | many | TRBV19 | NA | TGTGCCAGTAGTATTAGGGCAGGGAGCTCTGGGGCCAACGTCCTGACTTTC | CASSIRAGSSGANVLTF
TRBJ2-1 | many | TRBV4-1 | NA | TGCGCCAGCAGCCAAATGGGGGTCCCTGAGCAGTTCTTC | CASSQMGVPEQFF
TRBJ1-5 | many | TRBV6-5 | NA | TGTGCCAGCAGACGAGGCAGGGGCGATCAGCCCCAGCATTTT | CASRRGRGDQPQHF
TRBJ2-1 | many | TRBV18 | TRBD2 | TGTGCCAGCTCATCAACGGCGGCTAGCGGGAGGCATGAGCAGTTCTTC | CASSSTAASGRHEQFF
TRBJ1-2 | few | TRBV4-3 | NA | TGCGCCAGCAGCCAAGGAAGGGAGGGCTATGGCTACACCTTC | CASSQGREGYGYTF
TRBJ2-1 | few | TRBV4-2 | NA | TGTGCCAGCAGCCAAGCGGACTCGAGCTCCTACAATGAGCAGTTCTTC | CASSQADSSSYNEQFF
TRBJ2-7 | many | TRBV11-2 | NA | TGTGCCAGCAGTTCTCCGGCCCGGGAATCTAACGAGCAGTACTTC | CASSSPARESNEQYF
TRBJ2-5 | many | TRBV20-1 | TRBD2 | TGCAGTGCCAGAAAAGCGGGAGAAGAGACCCAGTACTTC | CSARKAGEETQYF
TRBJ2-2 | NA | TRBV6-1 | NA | TGTGCCAGCACCGGGGGATGGACGAACACCGGGGAGCTGTTTTTT | CASTGGWTNTGELFF
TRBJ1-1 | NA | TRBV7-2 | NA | TGTGCCAGCAACCAAAACCCGGGGATGAACACTGAAGCTTTCTTT | CASNQNPGMNTEAFF
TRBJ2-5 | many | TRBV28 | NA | TGTGCCAGCAGAGTGGGTCGGGGCCCAGAGACCCAGTACTTC | CASRVGRGPETQYF
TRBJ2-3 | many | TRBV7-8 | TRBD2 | TGTGCCAGCATCCGTACTAGCGGGCTCACAGATACGCAGTATTTT | CASIRTSGLTDTQYF
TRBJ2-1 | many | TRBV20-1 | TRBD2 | TGCAGTGCCGCGGGACTAGCGGGAGGGGGGGTCTCCTACAATGAGCAGTTCTTC | CSAAGLAGGGVSYNEQFF
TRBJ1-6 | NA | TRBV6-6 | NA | TGTGCCAGCAGTTACTCGAACGGACGTTCACCCCTCCACTTT | CASSYSNGRSPLHF
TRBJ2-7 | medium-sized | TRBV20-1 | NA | TGCAGTGCTAGAGATCTCCTAGGCGCCCCCTACGAGCAGTACTTC | CSARDLLGAPYEQYF
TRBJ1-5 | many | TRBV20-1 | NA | TGCAGTGCTGCCGGGACCGAGGTTTCTCAGCCCCAGCATTTT | CSAAGTEVSQPQHF
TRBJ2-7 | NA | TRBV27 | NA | TGTGCCAGCAGAAGATCAGACAGAATGAGGAACGAGCAGTACTTC | CASRRSDRMRNEQYF
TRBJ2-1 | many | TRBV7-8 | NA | TGTGCCAGCAGCTCCGGGACATACTACAATGAGCAGTTCTTC | CASSSGTYYNEQFF
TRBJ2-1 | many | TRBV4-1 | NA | TGCGCCAGCAGCCAAGAAGGTGGAGGGGCCGGCTACAATGAGCAGTTCTTC | CASSQEGGGAGYNEQFF
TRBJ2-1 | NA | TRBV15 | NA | TGTGCCACCAGCAGAGGCGGCGTGGCGGGCGGCTACAATGAGCAGTTCTTC | CATSRGGVAGGYNEQFF
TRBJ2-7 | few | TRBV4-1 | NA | TGCGCCAGCAGCCAAGATAGGTGGGGAAACGAGCAGTACTTC | CASSQDRWGNEQYF
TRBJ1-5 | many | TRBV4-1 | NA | TGCGCCAGCAGCCAAGCACAGCTTAATCAGCCCCAGCATTTT | CASSQAQLNQPQHF
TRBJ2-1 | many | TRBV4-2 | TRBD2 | TGTGCCAGCAGCCCCACTAGCGGGTGGTACAATGAGCAGTTCTTC | CASSPTSGWYNEQFF
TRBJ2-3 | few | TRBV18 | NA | TGTGCCAGCTCACCTGGGAACGCAGATACGCAGTATTTT | CASSPGNADTQYF
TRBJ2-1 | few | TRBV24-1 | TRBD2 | TGTGCCACCAGTGTCAGCGGGAGGAGGAACAATGAGCAGTTCTTC | CATSVSGRRNNEQFF
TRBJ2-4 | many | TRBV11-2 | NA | TGTGCCAGCAGCTCCCGGTTAGCCAAAAACATTCAGTACTTC | CASSSRLAKNIQYF
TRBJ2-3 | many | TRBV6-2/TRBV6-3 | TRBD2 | TGTGCCAGCACGGCTAGCGGGAGCACAGATACGCAGTATTTT | CASTASGSTDTQYF
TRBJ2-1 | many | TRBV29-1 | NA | TGCAGCGTGAGAGGTAACTCCTACAATGAGCAGTTCTTC | CSVRGNSYNEQFF
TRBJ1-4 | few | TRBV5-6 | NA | TGTGCCAGCAGCTTTCGGGGACGGGCAACTAATGAAAAACTGTTTTTT | CASSFRGRATNEKLFF
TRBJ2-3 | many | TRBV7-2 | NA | TGTGCCAGCAGCTTATCCCCCACAGATACGCAGTATTTT | CASSLSPTDTQYF
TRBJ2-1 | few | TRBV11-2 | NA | TGTGCCAGCAGCTTATTAGCAGGACAGCACAACAATGAGCAGTTCTTC | CASSLLAGQHNNEQFF
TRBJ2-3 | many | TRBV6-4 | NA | TGTGCCAGCAGGAGGGACACCTCCACAGATACGCAGTATTTT | CASRRDTSTDTQYF
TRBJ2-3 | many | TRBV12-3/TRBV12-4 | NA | TGTGCCAGCAGCCCAGGGGTAAAGCGCACAGATACGCAGTATTTT | CASSPGVKRTDTQYF
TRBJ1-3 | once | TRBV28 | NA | TGTGCCAGCAGTTTATCCCCCCATGTCGGACAGGGAAACACCATATATTTT | CASSLSPHVGQGNTIYF
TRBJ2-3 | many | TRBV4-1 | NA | TGCGCCAGCAGCCTCCCGACAGATACGCAGTATTTT | CASSLPTDTQYF
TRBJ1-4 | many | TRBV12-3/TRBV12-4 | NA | TGTGCCAGCAGTCTCCATTTCGGGAACCTAGCTAATGAAAAACTGTTTTTT | CASSLHFGNLANEKLFF
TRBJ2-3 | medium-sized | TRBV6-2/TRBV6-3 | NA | TGTGCCAGCAGTGCTCTCGGCAGAACTAGCACAGATACGCAGTATTTT | CASSALGRTSTDTQYF
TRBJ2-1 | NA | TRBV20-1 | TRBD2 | TGCAGTGCTAGAGCCACTAGCGGAAGCTACAATGAGCAGTTCTTC | CSARATSGSYNEQFF
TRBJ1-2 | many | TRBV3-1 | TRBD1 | TGTGCCAGCAGCACAGGGGTCTCCGCTAACTATGGCTACACCTTC | CASSTGVSANYGYTF
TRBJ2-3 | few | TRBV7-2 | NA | TGTGCCAGCAGCTTATACTCGAGTACAGATACGCAGTATTTT | CASSLYSSTDTQYF
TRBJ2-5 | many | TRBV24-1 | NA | TGTGCCACCAGTGATTTTGCCAGCAGCCTACAAGAGACCCAGTACTTC | CATSDFASSLQETQYF
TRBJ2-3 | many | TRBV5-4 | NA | TGTGCCAGCAGCTTGTTTAGCGGCACAGATACGCAGTATTTT | CASSLFSGTDTQYF
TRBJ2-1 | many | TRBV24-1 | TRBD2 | TGTGCCACCAGTGATTTAGCGACTAGCGGGAAACATGAGCAGTTCTTC | CATSDLATSGKHEQFF
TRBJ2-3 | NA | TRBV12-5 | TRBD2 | TGTGCTAGTGGTTTGGGCTGGACTAGCGAAGGTCCGAGCGGCACAGATACGCAGTATTTT | CASGLGWTSEGPSGTDTQYF
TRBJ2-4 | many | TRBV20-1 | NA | TGCAGTGCTAGTGGGGGGAACAGGGTAAACATTCAGTACTTC | CSASGGNRVNIQYF
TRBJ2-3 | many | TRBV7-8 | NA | TGTGCCAGCAGCTTAGCGGCAGATACGCAGTATTTT | CASSLAADTQYF
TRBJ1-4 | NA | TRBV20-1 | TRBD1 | TGCAGTGCTAGAAGGGACAGGGGTAATGAAAAACTGTTTTTT | CSARRDRGNEKLFF
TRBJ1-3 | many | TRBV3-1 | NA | TGTGCCAGCAGCCAGGCAAGGGGCGGAATCCGGAACACCATATATTTT | CASSQARGGIRNTIYF
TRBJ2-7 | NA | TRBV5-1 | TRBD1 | TGCGCCAGCAGCCCGTTAACCGGGACAGGGGTCCACGAGCAGTACTTC | CASSPLTGTGVHEQYF
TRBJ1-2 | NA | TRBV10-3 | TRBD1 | TGTGCCATCAGTGAAGACACGACAGGGCACTATGGCTACACCTTC | CAISEDTTGHYGYTF
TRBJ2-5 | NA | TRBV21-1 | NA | TGTGCCAGCAGCGTCCAAGAGACCCAGTACTTC | CASSVQETQYF
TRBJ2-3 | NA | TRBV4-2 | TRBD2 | TGTGCCAGCAGCCATTATTTCCGTGAAGCGGGAGGGCGGGGAGATACGCAGTATTTT | CASSHYFREAGGRGDTQYF